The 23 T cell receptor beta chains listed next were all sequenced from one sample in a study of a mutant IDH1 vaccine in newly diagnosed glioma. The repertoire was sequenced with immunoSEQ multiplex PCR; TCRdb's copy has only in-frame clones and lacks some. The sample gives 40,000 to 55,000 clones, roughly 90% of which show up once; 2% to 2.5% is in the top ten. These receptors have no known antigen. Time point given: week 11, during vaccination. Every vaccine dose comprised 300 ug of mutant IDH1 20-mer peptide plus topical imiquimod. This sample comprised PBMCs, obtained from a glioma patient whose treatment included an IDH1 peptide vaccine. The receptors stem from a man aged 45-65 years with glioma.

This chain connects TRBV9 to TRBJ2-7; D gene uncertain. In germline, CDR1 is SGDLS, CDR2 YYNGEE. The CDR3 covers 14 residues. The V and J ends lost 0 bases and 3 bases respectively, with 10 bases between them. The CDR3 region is CASSVGVAGYEQYF. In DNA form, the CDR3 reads TGTGCCAGCAGCGTAGGGGTAGCAGGCTACGAGCAGTACTTC.

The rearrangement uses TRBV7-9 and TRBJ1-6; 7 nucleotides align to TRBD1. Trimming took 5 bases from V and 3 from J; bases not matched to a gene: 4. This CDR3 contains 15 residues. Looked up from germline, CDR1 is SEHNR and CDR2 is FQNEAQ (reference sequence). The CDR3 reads CASSPWDSYNSPLHF. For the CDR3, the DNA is TGTGCCAGCAGCCCATGGGACAGCTATAATTCACCCCTCCACTTT.

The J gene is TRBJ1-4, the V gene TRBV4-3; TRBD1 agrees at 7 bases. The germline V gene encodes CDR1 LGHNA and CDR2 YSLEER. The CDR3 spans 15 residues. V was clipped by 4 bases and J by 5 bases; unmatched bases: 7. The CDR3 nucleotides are TGCGCCAGCAGCCCTTGGACAGGCGGAAATGAAAAACTGTTTTTT. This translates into CASSPWTGGNEKLFF.

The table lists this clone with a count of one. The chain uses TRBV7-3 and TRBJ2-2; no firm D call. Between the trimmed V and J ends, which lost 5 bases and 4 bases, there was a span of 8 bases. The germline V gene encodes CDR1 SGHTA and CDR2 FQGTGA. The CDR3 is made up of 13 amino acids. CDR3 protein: CASSHRSTGELFF. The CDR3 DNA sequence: TGTGCCAGCAGCCACCGGAGCACCGGGGAGCTGTTTTTT.

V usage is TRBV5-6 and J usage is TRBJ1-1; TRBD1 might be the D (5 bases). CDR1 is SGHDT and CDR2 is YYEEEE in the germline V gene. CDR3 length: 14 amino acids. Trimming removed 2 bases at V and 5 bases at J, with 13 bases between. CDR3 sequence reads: CASSFGASRTEAFF. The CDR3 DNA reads TGTGCCAGCAGCTTCGGGGCCTCGAGGACTGAAGCTTTCTTT.

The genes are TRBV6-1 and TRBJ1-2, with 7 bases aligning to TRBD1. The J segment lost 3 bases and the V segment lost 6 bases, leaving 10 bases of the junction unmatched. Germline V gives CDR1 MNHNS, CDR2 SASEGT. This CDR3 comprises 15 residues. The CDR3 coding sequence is TGTGCCAGCAGGTTACTACAGGGGACTTACTATGGCTACACCTTC. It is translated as CASRLLQGTYYGYTF.

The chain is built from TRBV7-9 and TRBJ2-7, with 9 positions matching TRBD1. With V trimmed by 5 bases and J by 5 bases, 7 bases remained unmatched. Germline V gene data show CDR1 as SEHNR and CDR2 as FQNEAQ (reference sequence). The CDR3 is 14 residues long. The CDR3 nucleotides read TGTGCCAGCAGCGTAACAGGGGGCCAACACGAGCAGTACTTC. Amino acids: CASSVTGGQHEQYF.

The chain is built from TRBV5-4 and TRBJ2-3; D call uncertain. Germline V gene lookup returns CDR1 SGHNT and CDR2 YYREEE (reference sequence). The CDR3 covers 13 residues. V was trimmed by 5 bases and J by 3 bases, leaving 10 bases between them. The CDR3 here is CASSFIGTDTQYF. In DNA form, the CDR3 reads TGTGCCAGCAGTTTTATTGGGACAGATACGCAGTATTTT.

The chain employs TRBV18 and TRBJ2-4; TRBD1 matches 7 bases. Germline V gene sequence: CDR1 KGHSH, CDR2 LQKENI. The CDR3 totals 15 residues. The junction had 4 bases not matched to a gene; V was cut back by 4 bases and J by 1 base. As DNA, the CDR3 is TGTGCCAGCTCACTCACACAGGGGGCCAAAAACATTCAGTACTTC. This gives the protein CASSLTQGAKNIQYF.

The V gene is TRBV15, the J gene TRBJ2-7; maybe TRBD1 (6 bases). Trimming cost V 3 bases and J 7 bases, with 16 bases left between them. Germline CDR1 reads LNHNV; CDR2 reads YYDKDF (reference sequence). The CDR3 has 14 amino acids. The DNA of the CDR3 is TGTGCCACCAGCAGGCTTTTACAGGGTGAGGAGCAGTACTTC. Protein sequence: CATSRLLQGEEQYF.

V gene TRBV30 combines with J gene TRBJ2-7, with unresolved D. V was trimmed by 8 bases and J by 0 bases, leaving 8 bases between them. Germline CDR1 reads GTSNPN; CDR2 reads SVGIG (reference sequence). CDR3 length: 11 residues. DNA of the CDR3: TGTGCCGAAGGAAGCTCCTACGAGCAGTACTTC. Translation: CAEGSSYEQYF.

CDR3 in DNA: TGTGCCAGCAGCCCCGGGACTAGCGGGATCTACGAGCAGTACTTC. Its translation: CASSPGTSGIYEQYF. The chain uses TRBV7-6 and TRBJ2-7, with TRBD2 identical over 13 bases. In germline, CDR1 is SGHVS, CDR2 FNYEAQ. This CDR3 is 15 amino acids long. The ends lost 5 bases at V and 3 bases at J; junction bases unmatched: 4. The full variable domain, its missing parts supplied by reference TRBV7-6 and TRBJ2-7, is GAGVSQSPRYKVTKRGQDVALRCDPISGHVSLYWYRQALGQGPEFLTYFNYEAQQDKSGLPNDRFSAERPEGSISTLTIQRTEQRDSAMYRCASSPGTSGIYEQYFGPGTRLTVT.

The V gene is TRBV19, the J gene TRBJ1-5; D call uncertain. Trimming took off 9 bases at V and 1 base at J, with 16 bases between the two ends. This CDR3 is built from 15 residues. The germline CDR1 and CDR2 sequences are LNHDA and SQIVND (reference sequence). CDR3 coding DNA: TGTGCCAGCAATCCGGAGGGTCTAAGCAATCAGCCCCAGCATTTT. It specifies CASNPEGLSNQPQHF.

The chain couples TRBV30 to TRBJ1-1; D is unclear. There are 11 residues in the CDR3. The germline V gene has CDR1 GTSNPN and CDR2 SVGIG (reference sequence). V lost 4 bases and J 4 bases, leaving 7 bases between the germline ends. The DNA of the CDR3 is TGTGCCTGGACAGGATTCACTGAAGCTTTCTTT. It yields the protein CAWTGFTEAFF.

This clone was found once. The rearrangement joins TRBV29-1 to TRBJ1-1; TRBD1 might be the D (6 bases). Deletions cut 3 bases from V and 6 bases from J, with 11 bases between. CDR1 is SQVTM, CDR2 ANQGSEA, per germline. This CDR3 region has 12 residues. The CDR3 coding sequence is TGCAGCGTTGAGAGGGGGATGGCTGAAGCTTTCTTT. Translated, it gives CSVERGMAEAFF.

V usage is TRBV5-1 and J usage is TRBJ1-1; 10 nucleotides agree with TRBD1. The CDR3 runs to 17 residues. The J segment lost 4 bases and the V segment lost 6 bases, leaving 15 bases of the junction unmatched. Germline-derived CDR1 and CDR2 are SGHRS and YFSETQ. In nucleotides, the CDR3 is TGCGCCAGCACCCCCACCGGACAGGGGGAAATTGGCACTGAAGCTTTCTTT. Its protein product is CASTPTGQGEIGTEAFF.

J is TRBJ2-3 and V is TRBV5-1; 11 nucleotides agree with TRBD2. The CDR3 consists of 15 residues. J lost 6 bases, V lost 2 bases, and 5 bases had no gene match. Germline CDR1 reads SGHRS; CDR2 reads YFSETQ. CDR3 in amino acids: CASSFTSGSGDTQYF. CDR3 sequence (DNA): TGCGCCAGCAGCTTTACTAGCGGGAGTGGGGATACGCAGTATTTT.

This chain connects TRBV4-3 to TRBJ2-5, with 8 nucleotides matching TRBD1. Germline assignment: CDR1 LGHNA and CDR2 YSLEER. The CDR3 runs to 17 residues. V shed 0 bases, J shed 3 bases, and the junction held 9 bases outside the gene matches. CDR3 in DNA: TGCGCCAGCAGCCAAGATCCGTACAGGGGGATTGAAGAGACCCAGTACTTC. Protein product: CASSQDPYRGIEETQYF.

The CDR3 nucleotides are TGTGCCAGCAGCTTAGCCCTCATTAGCTACAATGAGCAGTTCTTC. Translating gives CASSLALISYNEQFF. The rearrangement joins TRBV7-6 to TRBJ2-1; D unresolved. V was cut by 0 bases and J by 3 bases, with 9 bases left in between. CDR3 length equals 15 residues. Germline CDR1 SGHVS, CDR2 FNYEAQ.

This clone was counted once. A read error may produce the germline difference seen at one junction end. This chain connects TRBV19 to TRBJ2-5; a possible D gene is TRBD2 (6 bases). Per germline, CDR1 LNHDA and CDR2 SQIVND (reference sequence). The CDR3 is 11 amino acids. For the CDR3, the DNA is TGTGCCAGTAATTTCGGGGGACGGTTTAACTTC. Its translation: CASNFGGRFNF.

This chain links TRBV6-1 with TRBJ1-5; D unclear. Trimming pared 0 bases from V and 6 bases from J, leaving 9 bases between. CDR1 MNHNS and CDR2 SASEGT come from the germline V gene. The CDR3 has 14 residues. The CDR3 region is CASSEAGLSQPQHF. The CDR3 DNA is TGTGCCAGCAGTGAAGCCGGGTTGAGTCAGCCCCAGCATTTT.

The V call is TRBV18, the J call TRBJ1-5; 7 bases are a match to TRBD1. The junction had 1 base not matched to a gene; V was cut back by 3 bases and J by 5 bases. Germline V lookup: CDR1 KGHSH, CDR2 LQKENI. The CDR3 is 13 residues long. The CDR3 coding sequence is TGTGCCAGCTCACCTACAGGGGATCAGCCCCAGCATTTT. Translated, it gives CASSPTGDQPQHF.

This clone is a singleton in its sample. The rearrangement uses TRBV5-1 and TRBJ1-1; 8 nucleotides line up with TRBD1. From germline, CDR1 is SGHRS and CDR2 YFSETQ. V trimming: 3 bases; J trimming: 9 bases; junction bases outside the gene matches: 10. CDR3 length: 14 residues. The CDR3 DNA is TGCGCCAGCAGCTCGGACAGGGAGGTGGCAAAAGCTTTCTTT. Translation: CASSSDREVAKAFF.